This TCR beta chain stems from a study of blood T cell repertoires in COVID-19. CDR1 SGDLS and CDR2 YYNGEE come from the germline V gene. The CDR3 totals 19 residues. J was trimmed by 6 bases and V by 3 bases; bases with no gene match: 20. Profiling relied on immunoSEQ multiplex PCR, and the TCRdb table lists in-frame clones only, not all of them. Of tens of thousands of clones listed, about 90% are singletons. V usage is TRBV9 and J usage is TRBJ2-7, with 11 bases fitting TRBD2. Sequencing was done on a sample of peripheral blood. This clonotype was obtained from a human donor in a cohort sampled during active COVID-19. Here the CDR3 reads CASSEGLAGAISTPGEQYF. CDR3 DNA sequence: TGTGCCAGCAGCGAAGGACTAGCGGGTGCTATAAGTACCCCGGGCGAGCAGTACTTC.